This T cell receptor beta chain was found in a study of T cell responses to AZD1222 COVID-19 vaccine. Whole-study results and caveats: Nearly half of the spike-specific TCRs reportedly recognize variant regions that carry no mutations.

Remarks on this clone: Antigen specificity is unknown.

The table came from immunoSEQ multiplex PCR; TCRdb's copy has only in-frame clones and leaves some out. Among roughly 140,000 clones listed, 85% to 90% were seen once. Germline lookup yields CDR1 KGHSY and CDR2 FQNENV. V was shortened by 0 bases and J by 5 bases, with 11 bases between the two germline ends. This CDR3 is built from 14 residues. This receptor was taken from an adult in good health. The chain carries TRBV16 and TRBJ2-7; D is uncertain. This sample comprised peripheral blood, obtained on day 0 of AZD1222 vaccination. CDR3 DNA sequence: TGTGCCAGCAGCCAATCAGTCCGGGCGGACGAGCAGTACTTC. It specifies CASSQSVRADEQYF.